The 26 T cell receptor beta chains presented below share a single source sample, sequenced in a study of shared clonotypes between healthy human individuals. The method was immunoSEQ multiplex PCR; TCRdb's version includes in-frame clones alone and lacks a portion of them. Among fewer than 3 million clones listed, around 93% were seen once. The specimen was naive CD4+ T cells from PBMCs. Documented subset: CD45RA+ positively selected. The receptors originated from a man aged 18 to 29 in good health. Some clones in this sample may be carry-over from other donors' samples.

This chain connects TRBV19 to TRBJ1-4; TRBD1 matches 10 bases. Germline CDR1 reads LNHDA; CDR2 reads SQIVND (reference sequence). The CDR3 runs 14 residues. V lost 6 bases and J lost 5; bases outside the gene matches: 3. The CDR3 region has the DNA TGTGCCAGTAGCAGACAGGGGGCGAATGAAAAACTGTTTTTT. The encoded protein is CASSRQGANEKLFF.

The chain combines TRBV4-1 with TRBJ2-7; D gene uncertain. V was shortened by 2 bases and J by 3 bases, with 11 bases between the two germline ends. Per the germline V gene, CDR1 is MGHRA and CDR2 is YSYEKL. This CDR3 contains 14 residues. This chain's CDR3 is CASSQSLGVYEQYF. The CDR3 DNA is TGCGCCAGCAGCCAAAGTCTCGGAGTCTACGAGCAGTACTTC.

Points on this clone: This sample includes further DNA sequences coding for the same CDR3. The chain has TRBV7-2 and TRBJ2-7, with 12 bases identical to TRBD2. Germline values: CDR1 SGHTA, CDR2 FQGNSA. The V gene end was trimmed by 4 bases and the J gene end by 1 base; junction bases not matched to a gene: 2. There are 15 residues in the CDR3. The CDR3 loop reads CASSSLAGGSYEQYF. The CDR3, as DNA: TGTGCCAGCAGCTCCCTAGCGGGGGGGTCCTACGAGCAGTACTTC. Supplemented by reference TRBV7-2 and TRBJ2-7, the full variable domain reads GAGVSQSPSNKVTEKGKDVELRCDPISGHTALYWYRQSLGQGLEFLIYFQGNSAPDKSGLPSDRFSAERTGGSVSTLTIQRTQQEDSAVYLCASSSLAGGSYEQYFGPGTRLTVT.

The CDR3 here is CSVDDRGTGFNEQFF. The CDR3 coding sequence is TGCAGCGTTGACGACCGGGGGACAGGGTTTAATGAGCAGTTCTTC. V is TRBV29-1 and J is TRBJ2-1; TRBD1 aligns across 9 bases. This CDR3 spans 15 amino acids. In germline, CDR1 is SQVTM, CDR2 ANQGSEA. The V gene end was trimmed by 3 bases and the J gene end by 7 bases; junction bases not matched to a gene: 10.

The chain is built from TRBV28 and TRBJ2-3; tentatively, D is TRBD2 (5 bases). Trimming pared 3 bases from V and 2 bases from J, leaving 9 bases between. The germline V gene has CDR1 MDHEN and CDR2 SYDVKM. CDR3 length: 14 amino acids. CDR3 DNA: TGTGCCAGCAGTTTCGCGGGTAACACAGATACGCAGTATTTT. Translating gives CASSFAGNTDTQYF.

J is TRBJ2-7 and V is TRBV29-1; no clear D gene. Trimming stripped 4 bases from V and 2 bases from J, with 6 bases between. The CDR3 is 11 amino acids. Looked up from germline, CDR1 is SQVTM and CDR2 is ANQGSEA. CDR3 coding DNA: TGCAGCGTTGGGGATGCCTACGAGCAGTACTTC. Its protein is CSVGDAYEQYF.

The chain employs TRBV28 and TRBJ2-7; 9 nucleotides align to TRBD1. J gave up 12 bases and V 8 bases, and 8 bases lay outside the gene matches. The CDR3 is made up of 11 amino acids. The germline gives CDR1 MDHEN, CDR2 SYDVKM. DNA for the CDR3: TGTGCCAGCGGAAGGGACAGGGCGCGGTACTTC. It encodes CASGRDRARYF.

The chain recombines TRBV28 with TRBJ2-1, with 8 positions matching TRBD2. CDR3 length: 16 amino acids. Germline values: CDR1 MDHEN, CDR2 SYDVKM. V gave up 6 bases and J gave up 4 bases; unmatched junction bases: 11. The CDR3, as DNA: TGTGCCAGCAGAATAAGCGGGAGTCTCAATTACAATGAGCAGTTCTTC. It translates to CASRISGSLNYNEQFF.

The chain has TRBV5-4 and TRBJ2-7; the D gene is possibly TRBD1 (6 bases). The germline gives CDR1 SGHNT, CDR2 YYREEE (reference sequence). The germline V and J ends were trimmed by 0 bases and 6 bases, with 13 bases remaining between them. The CDR3 is 14 amino acids. The CDR3 sequence: CASSLGPGAGEQYF. CDR3 in DNA: TGTGCCAGCAGCTTGGGTCCAGGGGCGGGCGAGCAGTACTTC.

In this sample, this clone turned up a few times. The chain employs TRBV29-1 and TRBJ2-2, with 9 bases fitting TRBD1. V lost 7 bases and J lost 5; bases outside the gene matches: 5. Germline CDR1 is SQVTM and CDR2 is ANQGSEA. This CDR3 has 13 residues. The CDR3 DNA is TGCAGCGGTGGGACAGGGTATACCGGGGAGCTGTTTTTT. It codes for CSGGTGYTGELFF.

The chain recombines TRBV7-9 with TRBJ1-2; D unclear. Germline-derived CDR1 and CDR2 are SEHNR and FQNEAQ (reference sequence). The CDR3 runs to 15 residues. V was cut by 2 bases and J by 4 bases, with 14 bases left in between. The CDR3 region is CASSLWAGGSYGYTF. In DNA form, the CDR3 reads TGTGCCAGCAGCTTATGGGCAGGAGGCAGCTATGGCTACACCTTC.

This chain links TRBV10-1 with TRBJ1-2, with no clear D. V was trimmed by 3 bases and J by 3 bases, leaving 5 bases between them. Germline V gene sequence: CDR1 WNHNN, CDR2 SYGVQD (reference sequence). CDR3 length: 12 amino acids. CDR3 DNA: TGCGCCAGCAGTGAATCGGACTATGGCTACACCTTC. Protein product: CASSESDYGYTF.

The chain employs TRBV11-2 and TRBJ1-2; D remains ambiguous. Trimming removed 5 bases at V and 0 bases at J, with 16 bases between. From germline, CDR1 is SGHAT and CDR2 FQNNGV. The CDR3 spans 16 residues. The CDR3 DNA reads as TGTGCCAGCAGCCCCCGGCGGGCCGGATCTAACTATGGCTACACCTTC. As protein: CASSPRRAGSNYGYTF. Full variable domain (missing parts from reference TRBV11-2 and TRBJ1-2): EAGVAQSPRYKIIEKRQSVAFWCNPISGHATLYWYQQILGQGPKLLIQFQNNGVVDDSQLPKDRFSAERLKGVDSTLKIQPAKLEDSAVYLCASSPRRAGSNYGYTFGSGTRLTVV.

The DNA for the CDR3 is TGCGCCAGCAGCTTGAGGGGATGGGCAGAGACCCAGTACTTC. Protein: CASSLRGWAETQYF. V is TRBV5-1 and J is TRBJ2-5, with D perhaps TRBD1 (5 bases). The CDR3 is 14 residues long. The germline gives CDR1 SGHRS, CDR2 YFSETQ. V lost 1 base and J 4 bases, leaving 11 bases between the germline ends. Combining the CDR3 with reference TRBV5-1 and TRBJ2-5 gives the whole variable domain KAGVTQTPRYLIKTRGQQVTLSCSPISGHRSVSWYQQTPGQGLQFLFEYFSETQRNKGNFPGRFSGRQFSNSRSEMNVSTLELGDSALYLCASSLRGWAETQYFGPGTRLLVL.

This clone was observed once. V and J are TRBV7-2 and TRBJ1-2, with D unresolved. The CDR3 totals 15 residues. V was pared by 1 base and J by 0 bases, with 9 bases between. The germline V gene encodes CDR1 SGHTA and CDR2 FQGNSA. The CDR3 DNA sequence: TGTGCCAGCAGCTTAGTAGGGCCCACTAACTATGGCTACACCTTC. This codes for CASSLVGPTNYGYTF.

The V gene is TRBV7-6, the J gene TRBJ2-5; D possibly matches TRBD1 or TRBD2 (5 bases each). The CDR3 runs 15 residues. The germline gives CDR1 SGHVS, CDR2 FNYEAQ. The ends were cut back, 5 bases at V and 5 bases at J, with 18 bases in the middle. CDR3 nucleotide sequence: TGTGCCAGCAGCGGAGGCAGGGATGGTGGGGAGACCCAGTACTTC. It translates to CASSGGRDGGETQYF.

The V and J genes are TRBV4-1 and TRBJ2-7; maybe TRBD1 (6 bases). Trimming pared 6 bases from V and 0 bases from J, leaving 15 bases between. This CDR3 has 15 amino acids. Germline CDR1 reads MGHRA; CDR2 reads YSYEKL. This CDR3 reads CASRPQGSGSYEQYF. The CDR3 region has the DNA TGCGCCAGCAGACCACAGGGAAGTGGCTCCTACGAGCAGTACTTC.

This clone was recorded only once. The chain has TRBV30 and TRBJ2-7; D remains ambiguous. The CDR3 sequence is 12 residues long. V was shortened by 1 base and J by 3 bases, with 7 bases between the two germline ends. Germline V lookup: CDR1 GTSNPN, CDR2 SVGIG (reference sequence). The CDR3 region is CAWSGLNYEQYF. Written as DNA, the CDR3 is TGTGCCTGGAGTGGGTTAAACTACGAGCAGTACTTC.

This clone was recorded once. The chain couples TRBV4-1 to TRBJ2-1, with 7 bases matching TRBD1. This CDR3 has 15 residues. Germline V lookup: CDR1 MGHRA, CDR2 YSYEKL. V lost 1 base to trimming and J lost 10 bases; unmatched junction nucleotides: 10. DNA of the CDR3: TGCGCCAGCAGCCAAGCCGGGACAGCCCCGGGGGAGCAGTTCTTC. Its protein is CASSQAGTAPGEQFF.

The chain carries TRBV6-6 and TRBJ1-3; a weak D match, TRBD1 (5 bases). Germline V gives CDR1 MNHNY, CDR2 SVGAGI (reference sequence). The length of the CDR3 is 16 residues. Trimming left V 2 bases short and J 1 base short, with 12 bases between. In DNA, the CDR3 is TGTGCCAGCAGTTACGGGACTACAAGTTCTGGAAACACCATATATTTT. It specifies CASSYGTTSSGNTIYF.

The rearrangement joins TRBV28 to TRBJ1-4; D may be TRBD1 (6 bases). Germline CDR1 is MDHEN and CDR2 is SYDVKM. V lost 2 bases and J 8 bases, leaving 12 bases between the germline ends. This CDR3 has 14 amino acids. This CDR3 reads CASSLTQGGEKLFF. The CDR3 region has the DNA TGTGCCAGCAGTTTAACACAGGGTGGCGAAAAACTGTTTTTT. Supplemented by reference TRBV28 and TRBJ1-4, the full variable domain reads DVKVTQSSRYLVKRTGEKVFLECVQDMDHENMFWYRQDPGLGLRLIYFSYDVKMKEKGDIPEGYSVSREKKERFSLILESASTNQTSMYLCASSLTQGGEKLFFGSGTQLSVL.

The rearrangement links TRBV6-1 to TRBJ2-7; no clear D. Deletions cut 6 bases from V and 2 bases from J, with 14 bases between. Germline loops: CDR1 MNHNS, CDR2 SASEGT. This CDR3 comprises 14 residues. CDR3 sequence (DNA): TGTGCCAGCAGGGCACCGATGATGACCTACGAGCAGTACTTC. Translated: CASRAPMMTYEQYF.

J is TRBJ2-5 and V is TRBV11-2; TRBD2 matches at 8 bases. Per the germline V gene, CDR1 is SGHAT and CDR2 is FQNNGV. The CDR3 runs to 15 residues. J was trimmed by 2 bases and V by 6 bases; bases with no gene match: 8. The CDR3: CASRPIAGYQETQYF. In DNA, the CDR3 is TGTGCCAGCAGACCCATAGCGGGGTATCAAGAGACCCAGTACTTC.

The chain recombines TRBV4-1 with TRBJ2-7, with D possibly matching TRBD2 (5 bases). The germline V and J ends were trimmed by 1 base and 3 bases, with 13 bases remaining between them. Germline V gene data show CDR1 as MGHRA and CDR2 as YSYEKL. The CDR3 runs to 15 residues. DNA for the CDR3: TGCGCCAGCAGCCAAGTATCCCTGGGAGTCTACGAGCAGTACTTC. Residues: CASSQVSLGVYEQYF.

This chain's CDR3 is CASSEGGSRTGELFF. CDR3 in DNA: TGTGCCAGCAGTGAGGGCGGGAGTAGGACCGGGGAGCTGTTTTTT. V gene TRBV25-1 combines with J gene TRBJ2-2; 7 bases are a match to TRBD2. The CDR3 runs 15 residues. J lost 5 bases, V lost 3 bases, and 6 bases had no gene match. Germline CDR1 is MGHDK and CDR2 is SYGVNS.

The V call is TRBV30, the J call TRBJ1-1; tentative D call: TRBD1 (6 bases). The CDR3 has 14 amino acids. CDR1 is GTSNPN, CDR2 SVGIG, per germline (reference sequence). Trimming shortened V by 3 bases and J by 1 base, and 12 bases separated the two germline ends. The chain's CDR3 is CAWRRGNANTEAFF. CDR3 in DNA: TGTGCCTGGAGAAGGGGGAATGCGAACACTGAAGCTTTCTTT.